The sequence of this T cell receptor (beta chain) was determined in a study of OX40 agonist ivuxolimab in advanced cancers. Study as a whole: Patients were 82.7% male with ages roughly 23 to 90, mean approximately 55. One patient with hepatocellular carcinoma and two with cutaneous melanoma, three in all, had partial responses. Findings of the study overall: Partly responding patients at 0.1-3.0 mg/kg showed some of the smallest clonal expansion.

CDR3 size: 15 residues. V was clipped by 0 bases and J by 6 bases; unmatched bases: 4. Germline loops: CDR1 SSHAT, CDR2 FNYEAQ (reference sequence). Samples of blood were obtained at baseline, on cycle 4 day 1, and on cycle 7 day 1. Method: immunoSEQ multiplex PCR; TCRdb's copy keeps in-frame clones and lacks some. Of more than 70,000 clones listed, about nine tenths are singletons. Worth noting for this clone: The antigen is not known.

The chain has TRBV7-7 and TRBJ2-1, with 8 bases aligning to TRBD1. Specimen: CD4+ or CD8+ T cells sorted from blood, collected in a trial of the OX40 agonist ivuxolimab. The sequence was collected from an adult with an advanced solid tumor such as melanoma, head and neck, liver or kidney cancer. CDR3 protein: CASSLAPGTGNEQFF. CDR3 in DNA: TGTGCCAGCAGCTTAGCCCCCGGGACAGGCAATGAGCAGTTCTTC.